This T cell receptor (beta chain) was recovered during a study of blood T cell repertoires in COVID-19. As for the study in general: COVID-19 samples, acute and convalescent, were from the United States, Italy and Spain. PBMCs, B-cell-depleted T cells, or T cells were the source of the cDNA or gDNA that made up the material.

The length of the CDR3 is 15 residues. V lost 0 bases and J 2 bases, leaving 11 bases between the germline ends. Germline CDR1 is MNHEY and CDR2 is SVGAGI. Original processing notes: Amplifying reference gene primers gave estimates of nucleated cell counts. Clones were sequenced by immunoSEQ multiplex PCR, and TCRdb holds only the in-frame ones, with some missing. The DNA was the basis for D and trimming; V, J and clone size are from that table. Here the sample spans 250,000 to 300,000 clones, about 70% being singletons. This sequence originates from a woman of 80 years or more with acute or convalescent COVID-19. Material: peripheral blood. The chain has TRBV6-5 and TRBJ2-7, with TRBD2 as a possible D gene (5 bases). The CDR3: CASSYSRVEAYEQYF. CDR3 nucleotide sequence: TGTGCCAGCAGTTACTCGAGGGTGGAGGCCTACGAGCAGTACTTC.